This entry lists 4 T cell receptor beta chains sequenced from one sample in a study of blood T cell repertoires in COVID-19. Here immunoSEQ multiplex PCR was the method, and the copy in TCRdb shows in-frame clones only, minus some. The table has over 150,000 clones, around 81% seen once; the top ten hold approximately 10%. Material: peripheral blood. These receptors were obtained from a man aged 65 to 79 with active or convalescent COVID-19.

This clone showed up just once. The chain is built from TRBV30 and TRBJ2-7, with 7 bases matching TRBD1. V was clipped by 4 bases and J by 1 base; unmatched bases: 4. The CDR3 sequence is 13 residues long. The germline CDR1 and CDR2 sequences are GTSNPN and SVGIG (reference sequence). For the CDR3, the DNA is TGTGCCTGGAACCGGGACAGTTCCTACGAGCAGTACTTC. This encodes CAWNRDSSYEQYF.

V usage is TRBV27 and J usage is TRBJ1-4, with 7 bases identical to TRBD1. Germline V gives CDR1 MNHEY, CDR2 SMNVEV (reference sequence). The J segment lost 0 bases and the V segment lost 6 bases, leaving 7 bases of the junction unmatched. The CDR3 loop spans 16 amino acids. The CDR3 nucleotides read TGTGCCAGCAGGAAGACAGGGATCGCAACTAATGAAAAACTGTTTTTT. Translation gives CASRKTGIATNEKLFF. Based on the CDR3 plus reference TRBV27 and TRBJ1-4, the full variable domain is EAQVTQNPRYLITVTGKKLTVTCSQNMNHEYMSWYRQDPGLGLRQIYYSMNVEVTDKGDVPEGYKVSRKEKRNFPLILESPSPNQTSLYFCASRKTGIATNEKLFFGSGTQLSVL.

This clone was recorded a few times. The rearrangement uses TRBV19 and TRBJ1-6; unclear D gene. V lost 8 bases to trimming and J lost 14 bases, with 25 bases between them. Germline V gives CDR1 LNHDA, CDR2 SQIVND (reference sequence). The CDR3 covers 15 residues. The CDR3 spells CASSVVEDGLISLHF. For the CDR3, the DNA is TGTGCCAGTTCCGTTGTCGAGGATGGCCTGATATCCCTCCACTTT. The whole variable domain, filled in from reference TRBV19 and TRBJ1-6, reads DGGITQSPKYLFRKEGQNVTLSCEQNLNHDAMYWYRQDPGQGLRLIYYSQIVNDFQKGDIAEGYSVSREKKESFPLTVTSAQKNPTAFYLCASSVVEDGLISLHFGNGTRLTVT.

The chain couples TRBV14 to TRBJ2-1; possible D gene TRBD1, 6 bases. Trimming took 2 bases from V and 3 from J, leaving 14 bases between them. CDR1 is SGHDN, CDR2 FVKESK, per germline. This CDR3 is 16 amino acids long. CDR3 sequence reads: CASSQPTGFSYNEQFF. CDR3 nucleotide sequence: TGTGCCAGCAGCCAACCAACAGGGTTTAGCTACAATGAGCAGTTCTTC.